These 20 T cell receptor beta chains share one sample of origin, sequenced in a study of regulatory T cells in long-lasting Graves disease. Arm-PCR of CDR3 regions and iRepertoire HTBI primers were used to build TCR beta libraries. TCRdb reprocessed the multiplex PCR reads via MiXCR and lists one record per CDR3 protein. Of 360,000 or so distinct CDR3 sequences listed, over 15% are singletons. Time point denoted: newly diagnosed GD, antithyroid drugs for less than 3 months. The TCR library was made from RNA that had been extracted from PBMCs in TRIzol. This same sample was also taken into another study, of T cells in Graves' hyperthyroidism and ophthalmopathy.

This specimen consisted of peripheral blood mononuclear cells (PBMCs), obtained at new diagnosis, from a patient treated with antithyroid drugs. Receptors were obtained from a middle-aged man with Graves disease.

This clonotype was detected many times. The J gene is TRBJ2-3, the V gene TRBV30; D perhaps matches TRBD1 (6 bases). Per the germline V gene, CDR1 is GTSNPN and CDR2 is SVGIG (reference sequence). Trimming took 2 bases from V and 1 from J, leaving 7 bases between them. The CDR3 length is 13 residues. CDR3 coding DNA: TGTGCCTGGAGTCCAGGGGGCACAGATACGCAGTATTTT. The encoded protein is CAWSPGGTDTQYF.

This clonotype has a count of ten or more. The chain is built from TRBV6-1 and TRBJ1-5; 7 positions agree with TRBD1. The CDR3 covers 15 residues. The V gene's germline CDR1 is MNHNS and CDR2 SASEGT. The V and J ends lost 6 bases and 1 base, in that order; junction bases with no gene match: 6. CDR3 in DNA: TGTGCCAGCAGACCCGGGACAGCCAGCAATCAGCCCCAGCATTTT. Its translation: CASRPGTASNQPQHF.

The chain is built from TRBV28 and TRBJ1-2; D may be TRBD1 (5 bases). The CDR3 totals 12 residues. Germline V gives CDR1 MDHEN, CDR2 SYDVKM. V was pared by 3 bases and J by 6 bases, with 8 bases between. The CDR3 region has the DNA TGTGCCAGCAGTTTTCCAGGGAATGGCTACACCTTC. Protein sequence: CASSFPGNGYTF.

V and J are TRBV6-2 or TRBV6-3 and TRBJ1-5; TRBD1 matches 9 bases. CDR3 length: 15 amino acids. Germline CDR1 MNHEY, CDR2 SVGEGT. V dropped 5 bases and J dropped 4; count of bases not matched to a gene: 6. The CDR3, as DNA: TGTGCCAGCAGTGGGACAGGGAGTCGGAATCAGCCCCAGCATTTT. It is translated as CASSGTGSRNQPQHF.

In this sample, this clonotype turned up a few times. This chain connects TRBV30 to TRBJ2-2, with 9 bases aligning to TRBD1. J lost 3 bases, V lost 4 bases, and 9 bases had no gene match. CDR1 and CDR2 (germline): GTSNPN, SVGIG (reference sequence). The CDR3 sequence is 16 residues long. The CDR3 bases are TGTGCCTGGACCGGAGGGGACAGGGTATACACCGGGGAGCTGTTTTTT. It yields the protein CAWTGGDRVYTGELFF.

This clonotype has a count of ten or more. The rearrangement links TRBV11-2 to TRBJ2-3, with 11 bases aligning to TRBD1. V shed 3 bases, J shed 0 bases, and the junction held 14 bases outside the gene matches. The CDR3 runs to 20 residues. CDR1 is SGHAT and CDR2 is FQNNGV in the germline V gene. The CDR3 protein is CASSFPTRDRGSSSTDTQYF. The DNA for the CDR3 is TGTGCCAGCAGCTTCCCCACGCGGGACAGGGGGTCTTCTAGCACAGATACGCAGTATTTT.

The CDR3: CASSYYDRVDGYTF. DNA of the CDR3: TGTGCCAGCAGCTATTACGACAGGGTGGATGGCTACACCTTC. V usage is TRBV7-2 and J usage is TRBJ1-2; 7 bases are a match to TRBD1. After removal of 4 bases from V and 6 bases from J, the junction contained 8 bases not matched to a gene. Germline CDR1 and CDR2: SGHTA and FQGNSA. CDR3 size: 14 residues.

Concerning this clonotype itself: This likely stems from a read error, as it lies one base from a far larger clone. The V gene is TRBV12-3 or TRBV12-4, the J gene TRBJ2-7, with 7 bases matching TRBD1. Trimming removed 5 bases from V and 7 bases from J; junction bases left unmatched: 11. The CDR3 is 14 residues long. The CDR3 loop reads CASSKGAGLGEQYF. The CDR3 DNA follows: TGTGCCAGCAGTAAGGGGGCGGGTTTGGGTGAGCAGTACTTC.

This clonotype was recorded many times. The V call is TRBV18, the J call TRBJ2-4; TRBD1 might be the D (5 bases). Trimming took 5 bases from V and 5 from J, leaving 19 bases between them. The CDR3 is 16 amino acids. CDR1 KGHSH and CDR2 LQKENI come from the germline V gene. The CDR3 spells CASSTREPSPQNIQYF. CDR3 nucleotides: TGTGCCAGCTCAACCAGGGAACCCTCTCCCCAAAACATTCAGTACTTC.

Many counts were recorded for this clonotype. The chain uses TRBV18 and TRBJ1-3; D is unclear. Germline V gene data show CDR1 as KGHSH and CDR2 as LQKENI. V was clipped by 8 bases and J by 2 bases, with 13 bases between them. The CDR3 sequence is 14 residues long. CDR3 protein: CASSPPGAGNTIYF. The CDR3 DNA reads TGTGCCAGCAGTCCGCCTGGAGCTGGAAACACCATATATTTT.

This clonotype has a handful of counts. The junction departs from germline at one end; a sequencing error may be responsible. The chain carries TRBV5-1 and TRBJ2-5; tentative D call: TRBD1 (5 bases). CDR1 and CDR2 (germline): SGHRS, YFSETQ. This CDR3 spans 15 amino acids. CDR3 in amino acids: CASSSRQTSQGTQYF. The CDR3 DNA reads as TGCGCCAGCAGCAGCAGACAGACGAGTCAAGGGACCCAGTACTTC.

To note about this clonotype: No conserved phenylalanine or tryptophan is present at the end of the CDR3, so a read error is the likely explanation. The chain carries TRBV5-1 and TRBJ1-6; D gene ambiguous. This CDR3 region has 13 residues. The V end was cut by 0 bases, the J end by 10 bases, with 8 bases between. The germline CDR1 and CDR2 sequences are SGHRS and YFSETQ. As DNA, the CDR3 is TGCGCCAGCAGCTTGGCCGGGAGGTCACCCCTCCACTAT. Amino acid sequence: CASSLAGRSPLHY.

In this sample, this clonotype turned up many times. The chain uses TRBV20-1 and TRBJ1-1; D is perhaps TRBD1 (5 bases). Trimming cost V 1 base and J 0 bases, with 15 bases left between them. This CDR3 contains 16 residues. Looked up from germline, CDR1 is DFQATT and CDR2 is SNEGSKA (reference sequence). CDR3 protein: CSARAGGGFMNTEAFF. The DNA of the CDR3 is TGCAGTGCTAGAGCCGGGGGGGGTTTCATGAACACTGAAGCTTTCTTT.

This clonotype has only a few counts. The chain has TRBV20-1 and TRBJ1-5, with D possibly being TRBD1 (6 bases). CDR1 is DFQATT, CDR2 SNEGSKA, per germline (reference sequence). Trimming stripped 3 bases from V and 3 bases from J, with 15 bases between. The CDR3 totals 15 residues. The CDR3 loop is CSARVWGADNQPQHF. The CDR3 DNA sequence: TGCAGTGCTAGGGTGTGGGGGGCGGACAATCAGCCCCAGCATTTT.

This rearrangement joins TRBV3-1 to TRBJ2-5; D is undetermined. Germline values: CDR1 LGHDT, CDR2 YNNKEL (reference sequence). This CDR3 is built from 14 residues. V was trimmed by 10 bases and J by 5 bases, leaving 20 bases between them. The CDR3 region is CATILISEPETQYF. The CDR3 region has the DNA TGTGCCACCATCCTAATTAGTGAACCGGAGACCCAGTACTTC.

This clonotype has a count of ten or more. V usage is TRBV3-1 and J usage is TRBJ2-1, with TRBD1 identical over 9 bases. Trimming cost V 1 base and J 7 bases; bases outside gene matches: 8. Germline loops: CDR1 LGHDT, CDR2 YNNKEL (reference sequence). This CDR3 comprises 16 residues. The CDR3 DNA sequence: TGTGCCAGCAGCCAAGGACAGGGGGGGGGGCTGAATGAGCAGTTCTTC. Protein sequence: CASSQGQGGGLNEQFF.

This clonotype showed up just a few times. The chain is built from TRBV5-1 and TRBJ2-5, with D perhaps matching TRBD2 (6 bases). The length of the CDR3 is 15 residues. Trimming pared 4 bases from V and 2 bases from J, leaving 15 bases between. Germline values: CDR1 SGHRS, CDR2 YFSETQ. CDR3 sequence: CASSMVGSGQETQYF. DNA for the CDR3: TGCGCCAGCAGCATGGTGGGAAGCGGGCAAGAGACCCAGTACTTC.

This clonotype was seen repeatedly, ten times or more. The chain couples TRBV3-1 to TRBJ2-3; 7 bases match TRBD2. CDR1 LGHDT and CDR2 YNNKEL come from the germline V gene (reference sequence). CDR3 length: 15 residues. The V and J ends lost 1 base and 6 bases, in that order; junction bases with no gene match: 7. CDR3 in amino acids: CASSQGGGGADTQYF. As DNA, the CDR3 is TGTGCCAGCAGCCAAGGCGGGGGAGGGGCGGATACGCAGTATTTT.

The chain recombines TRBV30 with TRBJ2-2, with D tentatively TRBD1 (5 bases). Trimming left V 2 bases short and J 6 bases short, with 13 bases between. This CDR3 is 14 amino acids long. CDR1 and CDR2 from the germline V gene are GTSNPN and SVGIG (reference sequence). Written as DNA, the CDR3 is TGTGCCTGGAGTCGGCAGGGTGGGGCCGGGGAGCTGTTTTTT. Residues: CAWSRQGGAGELFF.

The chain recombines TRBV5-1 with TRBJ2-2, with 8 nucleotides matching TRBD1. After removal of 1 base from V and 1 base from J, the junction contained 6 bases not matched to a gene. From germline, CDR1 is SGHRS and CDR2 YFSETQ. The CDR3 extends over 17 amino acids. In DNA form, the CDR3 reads TGCGCCAGCAGCTTGCCACCAGGGGGCTTGAACACCGGGGAGCTGTTTTTT. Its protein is CASSLPPGGLNTGELFF. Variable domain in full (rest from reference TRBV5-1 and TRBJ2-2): KAGVTQTPRYLIKTRGQQVTLSCSPISGHRSVSWYQQTPGQGLQFLFEYFSETQRNKGNFPGRFSGRQFSNSRSEMNVSTLELGDSALYLCASSLPPGGLNTGELFFGEGSRLTVL.